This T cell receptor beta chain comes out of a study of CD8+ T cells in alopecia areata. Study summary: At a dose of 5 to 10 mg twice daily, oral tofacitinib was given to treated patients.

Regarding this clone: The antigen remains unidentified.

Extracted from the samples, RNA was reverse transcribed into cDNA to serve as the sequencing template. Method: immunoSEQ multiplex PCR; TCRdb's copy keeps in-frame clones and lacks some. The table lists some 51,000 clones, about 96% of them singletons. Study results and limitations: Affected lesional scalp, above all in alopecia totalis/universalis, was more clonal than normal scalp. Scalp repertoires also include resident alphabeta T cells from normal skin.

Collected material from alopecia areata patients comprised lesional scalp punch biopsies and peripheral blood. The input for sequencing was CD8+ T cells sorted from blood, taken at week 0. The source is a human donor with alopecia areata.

Written as DNA, the CDR3 is TGCGCCAGCAGCCAAGATGAGCCATCCTACGAGCAGTACTTC. Translation: CASSQDEPSYEQYF. The gene calls are TRBV4-1 and TRBJ2-7; unclear D gene. The CDR3 sequence is 14 residues long. In germline, CDR1 is MGHRA, CDR2 YSYEKL. The ends were cut back, 0 bases at V and 1 base at J, with 7 bases in the middle.